The 19 T cell receptor beta chains listed next were all sequenced from one sample in a study of T cells in Graves' hyperthyroidism and ophthalmopathy. The TCR beta CDR3 regions underwent amplification using RNA transcripts as the source. During a first-round RT-PCR of the TCR CDR3, the HTBI primer set was used. Using its own MiXCR run on the multiplex PCR reads, TCRdb lists one record per CDR3 protein. The sample carries 300,000 to 450,000 distinct CDR3 sequences, 13% recorded once. The material sequenced was blood. The receptors originated from a young man with Graves' hyperthyroidism that later progressed to Graves' ophthalmopathy.

This clonotype appeared many times. This chain links TRBV28 with TRBJ2-2; D is undetermined. Germline V gene lookup returns CDR1 MDHEN and CDR2 SYDVKM. Trimming took 6 bases from V and 8 from J, leaving 13 bases between them. The length of the CDR3 is 13 residues. Written as DNA, the CDR3 is TGTGCCAGCAGATTACGAAGGGAAGGGGAGCTGTTTTTT. Translated, it gives CASRLRREGELFF.

This clonotype was observed at least ten times. The rearrangement uses TRBV10-2 and TRBJ1-1, with 7 bases matching TRBD1. CDR3 length: 15 amino acids. Germline CDR1 and CDR2: WSHSY and SAAADI. The V and J ends lost 8 bases and 0 bases, in that order; junction bases with no gene match: 9. CDR3 region: CASLRDSGLNTEAFF. The CDR3 nucleotides are TGCGCCAGCCTGAGGGACAGCGGATTGAACACTGAAGCTTTCTTT.

This clonotype has a count of ten or more. This chain uses TRBV28 with TRBJ1-4; the D is unclear. The germline V gene encodes CDR1 MDHEN and CDR2 SYDVKM. The V and J ends lost 3 bases and 6 bases respectively, with 8 bases between them. This CDR3 contains 13 residues. CDR3 sequence reads: CASSFRLYEKLFF. The CDR3 DNA reads TGTGCCAGCAGTTTCAGGTTATATGAAAAACTGTTTTTT. Complete variable domain (other parts from reference TRBV28 and TRBJ1-4): DVKVTQSSRYLVKRTGEKVFLECVQDMDHENMFWYRQDPGLGLRLIYFSYDVKMKEKGDIPEGYSVSREKKERFSLILESASTNQTSMYLCASSFRLYEKLFFGSGTQLSVL.

As for this clonotype: A read error is possible here, since a much larger clone lies one base away. The V and J genes are TRBV28 and TRBJ1-5; no clear D gene. CDR1 and CDR2 from the germline V gene are MDHEN and SYDVKM. The CDR3 has 16 residues. CDR3 DNA: TGTCCCAGCAGCCCAGATGGGAGTTATAACAATCAGCCCCAGCATTTT. As protein: CPSSPDGSYNNQPQHF.

V usage is TRBV12-3 or TRBV12-4 and J usage is TRBJ2-1; D gene unclear. Trimming stripped 0 bases from V and 10 bases from J, with 4 bases between. This CDR3 has 11 residues. The CDR3 is CASSLAIEQFF. CDR3 in DNA: TGTGCCAGCAGTTTAGCGATCGAGCAGTTCTTC.

Only a few counts were recorded for this clonotype. The V and J genes are TRBV28 and TRBJ2-7; the match to TRBD2 covers 7 bases. The CDR3 consists of 16 residues. V shed 5 bases and J 0 bases; nucleotides not matched to a gene: 10. Germline values: CDR1 MDHEN, CDR2 SYDVKM. The CDR3 nucleotides read TGTGCCAGCAGTCCAGTTGCGCGGGAGCTCTCCTACGAGCAGTACTTC. As protein: CASSPVARELSYEQYF.

The table lists this clonotype with many counts. The J gene is TRBJ1-2, the V gene TRBV6-5; TRBD1 matches at 7 bases. The CDR3 is made up of 15 amino acids. V lost 2 bases, J lost 6 bases, and 9 bases stayed unmatched. Germline-derived CDR1 and CDR2 are MNHEY and SVGAGI. The CDR3 DNA sequence: TGTGCCAGCAGTTACCCCCAGACAGGGAGGGATGGCTACACCTTC. Residues: CASSYPQTGRDGYTF.

This clonotype was detected once. A single base separates this from a much larger clone, so it may be a read error. The chain carries TRBV5-1 and TRBJ1-6; D might be TRBD1 (5 bases). Germline V lookup: CDR1 SGHRS, CDR2 YFSETQ. CDR3 length equals 21 residues. CDR3 in amino acids: CASSFFPSPSRVLSSNSPLHF. The CDR3 region has the DNA TGCGCCAGCAGCTTTTTTCCCTCTCCGAGCAGGGTATTATCCTCTAATTCACCCCTCCACTTT.

This clonotype came up a few times. The rearrangement links TRBV11-2 to TRBJ2-7; D remains ambiguous. Per the germline V gene, CDR1 is SGHAT and CDR2 is FQNNGV. V was shortened by 1 base and J by 1 base, with 8 bases between the two germline ends. The CDR3 spans 14 residues. The CDR3 DNA is TGTGCCAGCAGCTTAGCGATGAGTTCCTACGAGCAGTACTTC. This codes for CASSLAMSSYEQYF.

The chain joins TRBV29-1 to TRBJ1-3; 8 bases are shared with TRBD1. Losses at the gene ends were 4 bases for V and 7 bases for J; bases not matched to a gene: 3. There are 12 residues in the CDR3. Germline CDR1 and CDR2: SQVTM and ANQGSEA. For the CDR3, the DNA is TGCAGCGTTGTTCAGGGGGCGAACACCATATATTTT. This gives the protein CSVVQGANTIYF.

This clonotype was seen at least ten times. The chain combines TRBV28 with TRBJ2-1; 7 bases map to TRBD1. CDR3 size: 15 residues. Germline CDR1 reads MDHEN; CDR2 reads SYDVKM. With V trimmed by 5 bases and J by 8 bases, 12 bases remained unmatched. CDR3 region: CASSLGDRGRDEQFF. The CDR3 nucleotides read TGTGCCAGCAGTCTTGGGGACAGAGGAAGGGATGAGCAGTTCTTC.

This clonotype was seen repeatedly, ten times or more. V gene TRBV11-2 combines with J gene TRBJ1-6, with D perhaps TRBD1 (6 bases). The V end lost 4 bases, the J end lost 0 bases, and 13 bases lay between the germline ends. Germline-derived CDR1 and CDR2 are SGHAT and FQNNGV. The CDR3 loop spans 17 amino acids. The CDR3 region is CASSSRTASSYNSPLHF. The DNA of the CDR3 is TGTGCCAGCAGCTCCCGGACAGCGAGCTCCTATAATTCACCCCTCCACTTT.

V is TRBV10-2 and J is TRBJ2-7, with D unclear. The CDR3 spans 14 residues. Trimming took off 3 bases at V and 0 bases at J, with 9 bases between the two ends. Looked up from germline, CDR1 is WSHSY and CDR2 is SAAADI. The CDR3 nucleotides are TGCGCCAGCAGTGACGTAGGGCTCTCCTACGAGCAGTACTTC. This sequence encodes CASSDVGLSYEQYF.

This clonotype was found many times. The genes are TRBV12-3 or TRBV12-4 and TRBJ1-2; D unclear. The CDR3 totals 15 residues. The V and J ends lost 1 base and 0 bases respectively, with 9 bases between them. The CDR3 nucleotides read TGTGCCAGCAGTTTAGGGGAAGATACTAACTATGGCTACACCTTC. It yields the protein CASSLGEDTNYGYTF.

This clonotype has a count of ten or more. This sequence joins TRBV12-3 or TRBV12-4 and TRBJ2-3; maybe TRBD2 (5 bases). The CDR3 consists of 13 residues. Trimming pared 6 bases from V and 1 base from J, leaving 8 bases between. The CDR3 spells CASRLVGTDTQYF. In DNA, the CDR3 is TGTGCCAGCAGACTAGTGGGCACAGATACGCAGTATTTT.

This clonotype was observed many times. The gene calls are TRBV6-1 and TRBJ1-1; D gene ambiguous. V lost 6 bases and J 5 bases, leaving 16 bases between the germline ends. The CDR3 extends over 14 amino acids. CDR1 MNHNS and CDR2 SASEGT come from the germline V gene. The CDR3 region is CASSRKGYGTEAFF. CDR3 nucleotides: TGTGCCAGCAGCCGGAAAGGGTACGGGACTGAAGCTTTCTTT.

This clonotype was counted many times. The chain recombines TRBV6-1 with TRBJ2-7, with D perhaps being TRBD1 or TRBD2 (5 bases each). Trimming left V 7 bases short and J 0 bases short, with 13 bases between. The CDR3 covers 14 residues. The V gene's germline CDR1 is MNHNS and CDR2 SASEGT. In DNA form, the CDR3 reads TGTGCCAGCACTGGGACGGAGAGCTCCTACGAGCAGTACTTC. It specifies CASTGTESSYEQYF.

This clonotype was found many times. The chain couples TRBV28 to TRBJ1-1; D is undetermined. Trimming left V 2 bases short and J 4 bases short, with 11 bases between. The CDR3 is 14 residues long. Germline CDR1 is MDHEN and CDR2 is SYDVKM. CDR3 bases: TGTGCCAGCAGTTTACGGCAGTCTTTCACTGAAGCTTTCTTT. Translated: CASSLRQSFTEAFF. The whole variable domain, filled in from reference TRBV28 and TRBJ1-1, reads DVKVTQSSRYLVKRTGEKVFLECVQDMDHENMFWYRQDPGLGLRLIYFSYDVKMKEKGDIPEGYSVSREKKERFSLILESASTNQTSMYLCASSLRQSFTEAFFGQGTRLTVV.

V is TRBV3-1 and J is TRBJ2-1; D gene unclear. V was pared by 4 bases and J by 8 bases, with 12 bases between. CDR1 and CDR2 from the germline V gene are LGHDT and YNNKEL (reference sequence). The CDR3 totals 13 residues. CDR3 nucleotides: TGTGCCAGCAGCCCAAAAGGCTTGGATGAGCAGTTCTTC. Amino acids: CASSPKGLDEQFF.